This T cell receptor beta chain was observed in a study of monozygotic twins with inflammatory bowel disease. Germline CDR1 KGHDR, CDR2 SFDVKD. The CDR3 sequence is 18 residues long. A 6-nucleotide sample barcode was carried by the UMIs, which template switching added. TCRdb re-called the 5' RACE reads and shows each CDR3 protein once, DNA omitted. The repertoire table contains 190,000 or so distinct CDR3 sequences. The sequence came from a human donor with ulcerative colitis or Crohn's disease, or a healthy co-twin of an affected twin (not recorded which). The chain is built from TRBV24-1 and TRBJ2-1. Sequenced sample: blood. The CDR3 region is CATSGGSSGLRTYNEQFF.